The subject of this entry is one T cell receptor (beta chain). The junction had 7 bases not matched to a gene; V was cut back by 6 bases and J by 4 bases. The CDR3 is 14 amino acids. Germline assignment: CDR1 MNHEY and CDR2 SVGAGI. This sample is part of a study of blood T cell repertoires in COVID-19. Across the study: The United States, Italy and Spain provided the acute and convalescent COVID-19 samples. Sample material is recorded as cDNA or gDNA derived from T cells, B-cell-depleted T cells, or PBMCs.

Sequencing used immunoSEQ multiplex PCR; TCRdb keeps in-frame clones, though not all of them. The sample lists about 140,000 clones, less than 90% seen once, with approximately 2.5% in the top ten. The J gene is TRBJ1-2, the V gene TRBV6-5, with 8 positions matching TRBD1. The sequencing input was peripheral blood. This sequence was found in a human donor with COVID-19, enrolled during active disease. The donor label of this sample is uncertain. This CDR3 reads CASRPGQDPYGYTF. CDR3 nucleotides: TGTGCCAGCAGACCGGGACAGGACCCCTATGGCTACACCTTC.